The 19 T cell receptor beta chains in this list originate from one sample, sequenced in a study of vaccination and CD4 T cells after COVID-19. These receptors lack a known antigen. The Oncomine TCR Beta short-read assay sequenced DNA from cultured CD4+ T cells. TCRdb fed the PCR reads into MiXCR, producing one record per CDR3 protein. The sample yields 8,500 to 10,000 distinct CDR3 sequences, around 59% seen once. Treatment noted: roughly ten-day PBMC culture with coronavirus spike peptide pools or control peptides (ViraFEST assay). Researchers collected the unexposed donor's CD4+ T cells before the COVID-19 pandemic (2011-2018). The sequencing input was CD4+ T cells from blood, cultured in vitro. These receptors came from a human donor in good health.

This chain uses TRBV6-2 or TRBV6-3 with TRBJ1-6, with D hard to call. This CDR3 is built from 11 residues. The V and J ends lost 2 bases and 12 bases respectively, with 5 bases between them. Looked up from germline, CDR1 is MNHEY and CDR2 is SVGEGT. This chain's CDR3 is CASSYKGPLHF. The CDR3 bases are TGTGCCAGCAGTTACAAGGGACCCCTCCACTTT.

There are a few counts of this clonotype. V and J are TRBV7-2 and TRBJ2-3, with 14 positions matching TRBD2. This CDR3 comprises 16 residues. CDR1 is SGHTA, CDR2 FQGNSA, per germline. The V and J ends lost 6 bases and 4 bases, in that order; junction bases with no gene match: 6. This CDR3 is CASRPGTSGSADTQYF. The CDR3 region has the DNA TGTGCCAGCAGACCCGGGACTAGCGGGAGCGCAGATACGCAGTATTTT.

J is TRBJ2-7 and V is TRBV2; D may be TRBD1 (5 bases). This CDR3 contains 15 residues. CDR1 and CDR2 from the germline V gene are SNHLY and FYNNEI. Deletions cut 7 bases from V and 2 bases from J, with 18 bases between. CDR3: CASTITGVSTYEQYF. The CDR3 bases are TGTGCCAGCACGATTACAGGTGTTTCAACCTACGAGCAGTACTTC.

The chain uses TRBV7-6 and TRBJ2-1, with 9 bases matching TRBD1. J was trimmed by 6 bases and V by 0 bases; bases with no gene match: 3. The CDR3 loop spans 15 amino acids. Germline lookup yields CDR1 SGHVS and CDR2 FNYEAQ. DNA of the CDR3: TGTGCCAGCAGCTTAGCGAAGACAGGGGGCAATGAGCAGTTCTTC. Translation gives CASSLAKTGGNEQFF.

There are a few counts of this clonotype. V usage is TRBV6-2 or TRBV6-3 and J usage is TRBJ1-5; D unresolved. Germline V gene data show CDR1 as MNHEY and CDR2 as SVGEGT. The CDR3 is made up of 15 amino acids. V gave up 8 bases and J gave up 3 bases, with 17 bases separating them. The CDR3, as DNA: TGTGCCAGCCGACCCGAGGGAGGGCACAATCAGCCCCAGCATTTT. Translating it yields CASRPEGGHNQPQHF.

The chain is built from TRBV27 and TRBJ2-3; TRBD2 agrees at 14 bases. This CDR3 is built from 16 residues. With 5 bases clipped from V and 3 bases from J, the junction kept 4 bases outside the gene matches. The germline CDR1 and CDR2 sequences are MNHEY and SMNVEV (reference sequence). This CDR3 is CASSIWTSGRTDTQYF. DNA of the CDR3: TGTGCCAGCAGTATCTGGACTAGCGGGAGGACAGATACGCAGTATTTT.

V gene TRBV20-1 combines with J gene TRBJ2-7; perhaps D is TRBD1 or TRBD2 (5 bases each). V was cut by 6 bases and J by 7 bases, with 13 bases left in between. This CDR3 region has 11 residues. Germline V gene data show CDR1 as DFQATT and CDR2 as SNEGSKA (reference sequence). The CDR3 nucleotides are TGCAGTGCGGGGGAATGGGGGGAGCAGTACTTC. It specifies CSAGEWGEQYF.

The genes are TRBV11-2 and TRBJ1-2; 8 nucleotides align to TRBD1. The CDR3 totals 15 residues. The trim removed 5 bases at V and 5 bases at J, leaving 10 bases unmatched. The germline CDR1 and CDR2 sequences are SGHAT and FQNNGV. The CDR3 region has the DNA TGTGCCAGCAGCCCTAGGACAGGGATCCGGTATGGCTACACCTTC. Its protein product is CASSPRTGIRYGYTF.

The chain links TRBV14 to TRBJ2-3; D possibly corresponds to TRBD1 (6 bases). Germline V gene data show CDR1 as SGHDN and CDR2 as FVKESK. The CDR3 consists of 14 residues. Trimming removed 4 bases from V and 1 base from J, with 9 bases in between. The CDR3 spells CASSLYRGTDTQYF. In DNA, the CDR3 is TGTGCCAGCAGCCTGTACAGGGGCACAGATACGCAGTATTTT.

The V call is TRBV27, the J call TRBJ1-2; the match to TRBD1 covers 8 bases. After removal of 6 bases from V and 4 bases from J, the junction contained 1 base not matched to a gene. The CDR3 consists of 12 residues. Germline V CDR1 and CDR2: MNHEY, SMNVEV (reference sequence). The CDR3 spells CASSDRGYGYTF. The CDR3 DNA is TGTGCCAGCAGCGACAGGGGCTATGGCTACACCTTC.

This clonotype was counted a few times. The chain couples TRBV19 to TRBJ1-2; possible D gene TRBD1, 5 bases. This CDR3 is 14 amino acids long. Germline-derived CDR1 and CDR2 are LNHDA and SQIVND (reference sequence). Between the trimmed V and J ends, which lost 5 bases and 8 bases, there was a span of 18 bases. This CDR3 is CASSPRGSFYGYTF. The CDR3 DNA reads TGTGCCAGTAGTCCGAGGGGCTCGTTCTACGGCTACACCTTC.

The chain couples TRBV20-1 to TRBJ1-1; D gene uncertain. The CDR3 loop spans 13 amino acids. Trimming pared 3 bases from V and 0 bases from J, leaving 8 bases between. Per germline, CDR1 DFQATT and CDR2 SNEGSKA (reference sequence). CDR3 nucleotide sequence: TGCAGTGCTAGTTTTGGACTGAACACTGAAGCTTTCTTT. This codes for CSASFGLNTEAFF.

CDR3 nucleotides: TGTGCCAGCACCGACCCAGACAGGGAGCAGTACTTC. As protein: CASTDPDREQYF. This chain connects TRBV6-1 to TRBJ2-7; D is possibly TRBD1 (6 bases). The CDR3 contains 12 residues. Germline assignment: CDR1 MNHNS and CDR2 SASEGT. V was cut by 7 bases and J by 7 bases, with 14 bases left in between.

This clonotype counts as large. This chain links TRBV15 with TRBJ1-1; no reliable D call. The CDR3 sequence is 14 residues long. V was trimmed by 1 base and J by 4 bases, leaving 10 bases between them. Germline CDR1 and CDR2: LNHNV and YYDKDF (reference sequence). This chain's CDR3 is CATSRASVRTEAFF. For the CDR3, the DNA is TGTGCCACCAGCAGAGCCTCAGTCCGCACTGAAGCTTTCTTT.

The genes are TRBV2 and TRBJ1-5, with D unresolved. The length of the CDR3 is 16 residues. V was trimmed by 6 bases and J by 0 bases, leaving 15 bases between them. CDR1 SNHLY and CDR2 FYNNEI come from the germline V gene. Here the CDR3 reads CASRKTRYDSNQPQHF. The CDR3 coding sequence is TGTGCCAGCAGGAAAACACGGTATGATAGCAATCAGCCCCAGCATTTT. Filled out from reference TRBV2 and TRBJ1-5, the complete variable domain reads EPEVTQTPSHQVTQMGQEVILRCVPISNHLYFYWYRQILGQKVEFLVSFYNNEISEKSEIFDDQFSVERPDGSNFTLKIRSTKLEDSAMYFCASRKTRYDSNQPQHFGDGTRLSIL.

V gene TRBV7-7 combines with J gene TRBJ2-7; 10 bases line up with TRBD1. The trim removed 5 bases at V and 6 bases at J, leaving 4 bases unmatched. The CDR3 length is 13 residues. Germline CDR1 is SSHAT and CDR2 is FNYEAQ (reference sequence). CDR3 residues: CASSLDRGLEQYF. DNA of the CDR3: TGTGCCAGCAGCCTCGACAGGGGGCTCGAGCAGTACTTC.

CDR3 amino acids: CASSSEYGRGNQPQHF. The DNA of the CDR3 is TGTGCCAGCTCAAGTGAATATGGACGCGGCAATCAGCCCCAGCATTTT. V and J are TRBV18 and TRBJ1-5; D uncertain. The V and J ends lost 5 bases and 2 bases respectively, with 16 bases between them. The length of the CDR3 is 16 residues. Germline V gene data show CDR1 as KGHSH and CDR2 as LQKENI. Filled out from reference TRBV18 and TRBJ1-5, the complete variable domain reads NAGVMQNPRHLVRRRGQEARLRCSPMKGHSHVYWYRQLPEEGLKFMVYLQKENIIDESGMPKERFSAEFPKEGPSILRIQQVVRGDSAAYFCASSSEYGRGNQPQHFGDGTRLSIL.

The chain uses TRBV6-2 or TRBV6-3 and TRBJ2-3, with D possibly matching TRBD1 (6 bases). The V gene's germline CDR1 is MNHEY and CDR2 SVGEGT. The CDR3 is made up of 15 amino acids. With 2 bases removed from V and 4 bases from J, the gap between germline ends came to 13 bases. This chain's CDR3 is CASSYGGSRADTQYF. For the CDR3, the DNA is TGTGCCAGCAGTTACGGGGGCAGTAGGGCAGATACGCAGTATTTT.

V is TRBV7-9 and J is TRBJ2-3; 15 positions match TRBD2. Looked up from germline, CDR1 is SEHNR and CDR2 is FQNEAQ (reference sequence). V dropped 4 bases and J dropped 6; count of bases not matched to a gene: 17. The CDR3 sequence is 20 residues long. CDR3 in amino acids: CASSSSGTSGGSNSYDTQYF. The CDR3 DNA sequence: TGTGCCAGCAGCTCGTCCGGGACTAGCGGGGGGTCGAACAGTTACGATACGCAGTATTTT.